This T cell receptor beta chain was obtained from a study of technical replicates of blood from a few donors. The V end was cut by 8 bases, the J end by 0 bases, with 5 bases between. This CDR3 has 11 amino acids. Germline V gene lookup returns CDR1 MDHEN and CDR2 SYDVKM. This clone was seen once. Clones were read by immunoSEQ multiplex PCR, and TCRdb kept only the in-frame ones, dropping some. The sample carries some 74,000 clones, roughly 96% recorded once. The sequencing sample was made of T cells isolated from PBMCs. The chain combines TRBV28 with TRBJ2-7; a weak D match, TRBD1 (5 bases). The receptor was derived from a human donor in good health. The CDR3 region has the DNA TGTGCCAGCGACAGCTCCTACGAGCAGTACTTC. This sequence encodes CASDSSYEQYF.